This TCR beta chain is from a study of T cells in Graves' hyperthyroidism and ophthalmopathy. The TCR beta CDR3 regions underwent amplification using RNA transcripts as the source. The HTBI set primed first-round TCR CDR3 RT-PCR. TCRdb independently ran MiXCR on the multiplex PCR reads; one entry per CDR3 protein. The sample lists approximately 330,000 distinct CDR3 sequences; approximately 22% were seen once. This clonotype was counted only a few times. Patients showing uncontrolled infection, other autoimmune disease, pregnancy or lactation were ineligible. The germline V gene encodes CDR1 MNHEY and CDR2 SMNVEV (reference sequence). V lost 4 bases to trimming and J lost 8 bases; unmatched junction nucleotides: 5. The CDR3 has 13 amino acids.

This TCR was sampled from a woman aged 45-65 years with Graves' hyperthyroidism. Source material: blood. The chain employs TRBV27 and TRBJ2-1, with TRBD2 identical over 7 bases. The CDR3 protein is CASSSGLMDEQFF. DNA for the CDR3: TGTGCCAGCAGTTCGGGACTAATGGATGAGCAGTTCTTC.